The following is a TCR beta chain sequence with its context. Its specificity is unknown. The sample is drawn from a study of T cell responses to AZD1222 COVID-19 vaccine. Losses at the gene ends were 5 bases for V and 0 bases for J; bases not matched to a gene: 3. CDR1 is MNHEY and CDR2 is SVGAGI in the germline V gene. This CDR3 has 15 residues. The protocol was immunoSEQ multiplex PCR, while the TCRdb copy is restricted to in-frame clones and leaves out a portion. Of approximately 110,000 clones in the sample, about 88% were seen once. Broader study findings: Among vaccine-associated CD4 TCRs, coverage spanned spike, with dominance at 160-218 and 743-854.

The sample consisted of peripheral blood, taken on day 0 of AZD1222 vaccination. This chain uses TRBV6-5 with TRBJ1-3, with 8 bases identical to TRBD1. This sequence originates from an adult in good health. CDR3 nucleotides: TGTGCCAGCAGTCGGGACAGGAGCTCTGGAAACACCATATATTTT. Amino acids: CASSRDRSSGNTIYF.